The present T cell receptor beta chain was sequenced within a study of T cells in narcolepsy. The data were produced by immunoSEQ multiplex PCR, yet TCRdb's version contains in-frame clones alone and is incomplete. The data contain under 40,000 clones, roughly 80% of them singletons. The germline V gene has CDR1 SGHRS and CDR2 YFSETQ. CDR3 length: 14 amino acids. Unmatched junction bases numbered 3, after V lost 2 bases and J lost 2 bases. Findings and caveats of the study: Comparing one patient's CSF and blood CD4+ clonotypes highlighted HCRT- and TRIB2-specific autoreactive clonotypes.

As for this clone: No antigen is known for it.

Sequenced sample: memory (CD45RA-) CD4+ T cells from blood. The TCR originated in a human donor in good health. The chain combines TRBV5-1 with TRBJ1-2; 7 nucleotides line up with TRBD1. CDR3 amino acids: CASSLGDRNYGYTF. As DNA, the CDR3 is TGCGCCAGCAGCTTAGGGGACAGAAACTATGGCTACACCTTC.